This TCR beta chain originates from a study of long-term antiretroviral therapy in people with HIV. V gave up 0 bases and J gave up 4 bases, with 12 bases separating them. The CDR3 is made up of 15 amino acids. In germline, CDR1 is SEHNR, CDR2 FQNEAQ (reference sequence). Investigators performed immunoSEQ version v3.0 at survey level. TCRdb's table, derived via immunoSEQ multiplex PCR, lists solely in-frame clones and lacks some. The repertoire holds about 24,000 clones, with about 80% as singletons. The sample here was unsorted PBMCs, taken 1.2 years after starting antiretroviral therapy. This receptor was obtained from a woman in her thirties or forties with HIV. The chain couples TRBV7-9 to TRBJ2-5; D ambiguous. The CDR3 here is CASSLALLATETQYF. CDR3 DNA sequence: TGTGCCAGCAGCTTAGCGCTTCTGGCCACAGAGACCCAGTACTTC.